The sequence of this T cell receptor (beta chain) was determined in a study of shared clonotypes between healthy human individuals. The assay was immunoSEQ multiplex PCR, and TCRdb's table has in-frame clones only and misses some. The table records roughly 500,000 clones, 79% of them present only once. Germline V gene data show CDR1 as SQVTM and CDR2 as ANQGSEA. The CDR3 extends over 16 amino acids. V dropped 7 bases and J dropped 5; count of bases not matched to a gene: 13. What was sequenced was PBMCs. This receptor was taken from a woman in her thirties or forties in good health. Some clones in this sample may be carry-over from other donors' samples. The chain links TRBV29-1 to TRBJ2-1; 11 nucleotides agree with TRBD2. This chain's CDR3 is CSESPPTSGRHNEQFF. Written as DNA, the CDR3 is TGCAGCGAATCCCCCCCAACTAGCGGGAGACACAATGAGCAGTTCTTC.